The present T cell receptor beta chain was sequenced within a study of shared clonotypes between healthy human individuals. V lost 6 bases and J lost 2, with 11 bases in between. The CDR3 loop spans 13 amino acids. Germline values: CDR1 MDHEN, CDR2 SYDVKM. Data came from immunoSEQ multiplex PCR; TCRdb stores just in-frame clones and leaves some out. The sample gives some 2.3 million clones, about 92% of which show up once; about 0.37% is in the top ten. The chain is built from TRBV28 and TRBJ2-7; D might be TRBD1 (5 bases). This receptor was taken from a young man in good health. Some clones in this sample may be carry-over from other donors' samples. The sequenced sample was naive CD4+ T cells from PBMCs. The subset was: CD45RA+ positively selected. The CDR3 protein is CASSRTKPYEQYF. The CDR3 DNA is TGTGCCAGCAGCCGGACAAAGCCCTACGAGCAGTACTTC.